This T cell receptor beta chain was identified in a study of blood T cell repertoires in COVID-19. Study-wide context: Sources were T cells, B-cell-depleted T cells, or PBMCs; the material itself was cDNA or gDNA.

CDR3 length: 19 amino acids. With 0 bases clipped from V and 4 bases from J, the junction kept 13 bases outside the gene matches. Sequencing was performed with immunoSEQ multiplex PCR; in TCRdb, only in-frame clones are kept and a portion is missing. The sample has about 80,000 clones, approximately 83% seen once. The sequencing input was peripheral blood. The clonotype originates from a human donor in a cohort sampled during active COVID-19. This rearrangement joins TRBV23-1 to TRBJ2-1; the match to TRBD2 covers 9 bases. TRBV23-1 is an ORF; its function is uncertain. The CDR3 loop reads CASSQSLTFSGSPYNEQFF. For the CDR3, the DNA is TGCGCCAGCAGTCAATCGCTGACTTTTAGCGGGAGCCCTTACAATGAGCAGTTCTTC.